These 15 T cell receptor beta chains were sequenced from one sample in a study of blood T cell repertoires in COVID-19. Assay used: immunoSEQ multiplex PCR; TCRdb lists only in-frame clones, some missing. The data contain 200,000 to 250,000 clones, around 90% of them singletons. Sample: peripheral blood. The receptors originated from a man between 60 and 70 years old who had recovered from COVID-19.

The chain couples TRBV11-3 to TRBJ2-3; D call uncertain. Deletions cut 4 bases from V and 0 bases from J, with 5 bases between. Germline assignment: CDR1 SGHNT and CDR2 YENEEA. The CDR3 runs 13 residues. CDR3 in DNA: TGTGCCAGCAGCTCAGGAAGCACAGATACGCAGTATTTT. It yields the protein CASSSGSTDTQYF.

The chain combines TRBV5-1 with TRBJ1-1, with D perhaps matching TRBD1 (5 bases). Germline assignment: CDR1 SGHRS and CDR2 YFSETQ. This CDR3 comprises 15 residues. Trimming removed 4 bases at V and 5 bases at J, with 18 bases between. CDR3 region: CASSDRAWGETEAFF. CDR3 nucleotide sequence: TGCGCCAGCAGCGACCGGGCTTGGGGGGAGACTGAAGCTTTCTTT.

The chain links TRBV25-1 to TRBJ1-3, with a possible D match to TRBD1 (5 bases). The CDR3 has 15 residues. V was trimmed by 8 bases and J by 0 bases, leaving 14 bases between them. Germline V gives CDR1 MGHDK, CDR2 SYGVNS. Here the CDR3 reads CASEFTGLSGNTIYF. The CDR3 bases are TGTGCCAGCGAGTTTACAGGTCTCTCTGGAAACACCATATATTTT.

This clone was detected only once. The rearrangement uses TRBV7-2 and TRBJ2-5; 7 bases agree with TRBD2. CDR3 length: 16 residues. Germline V lookup: CDR1 SGHTA, CDR2 FQGNSA. V trimming: 2 bases; J trimming: 1 base; junction bases outside the gene matches: 7. In DNA, the CDR3 is TGTGCCAGCAGCTTATCCCCGACGGGGGGCCAAGAGACCCAGTACTTC. Translated: CASSLSPTGGQETQYF.

The chain couples TRBV2 to TRBJ2-3, with TRBD2 identical over 12 bases. The CDR3 is 15 amino acids. Germline V CDR1 and CDR2: SNHLY, FYNNEI. J gave up 5 bases and V 5 bases, and 5 bases lay outside the gene matches. CDR3 sequence reads: CASSLLAGGLDTQYF. Here the CDR3 DNA reads TGTGCCAGCAGTCTACTAGCGGGAGGATTAGATACGCAGTATTTT.

This rearrangement joins TRBV6-5 to TRBJ2-3; TRBD2 matches at 7 bases. The CDR3 has 14 residues. The V gene's germline CDR1 is MNHEY and CDR2 SVGAGI. Losses at the gene ends were 11 bases for V and 2 bases for J; bases not matched to a gene: 10. The CDR3 spells CACAPAGITDTQYF. DNA for the CDR3: TGTGCCTGCGCCCCAGCGGGGATCACAGATACGCAGTATTTT.

V usage is TRBV27 and J usage is TRBJ2-7; possibly TRBD2 for D (6 bases). This CDR3 has 15 residues. V was cut by 0 bases and J by 4 bases, with 13 bases left in between. Germline loops: CDR1 MNHEY, CDR2 SMNVEV (reference sequence). CDR3 loop: CASSLSIPGVYEQYF. The CDR3 DNA reads TGTGCCAGCAGTTTATCGATACCGGGAGTATACGAGCAGTACTTC.

This sequence joins TRBV7-3 and TRBJ1-6; TRBD1 matches 9 bases. Per the germline V gene, CDR1 is SGHTA and CDR2 is FQGTGA. This CDR3 has 15 amino acids. After removal of 3 bases from V and 7 bases from J, the junction contained 4 bases not matched to a gene. The CDR3 loop reads CASSFGTGSNSPLHF. The DNA for the CDR3 is TGTGCCAGCAGCTTCGGGACAGGGAGCAATTCACCCCTCCACTTT.

The gene calls are TRBV12-3 or TRBV12-4 and TRBJ2-1, with TRBD1 identical over 8 bases. The CDR3 is 12 residues long. V trimming: 7 bases; J trimming: 12 bases; junction bases outside the gene matches: 8. The CDR3, as DNA: TGTGCCAGCACGCCAGGGGGCTTGGCGCAGTTCTTC. This codes for CASTPGGLAQFF.

The chain combines TRBV5-1 with TRBJ2-3; TRBD1 is a possible D gene (5 bases). Trimming left V 0 bases short and J 9 bases short, with 5 bases between. This CDR3 contains 11 residues. In germline, CDR1 is SGHRS, CDR2 YFSETQ. The CDR3 loop reads CASSLGGTQYF. CDR3 DNA: TGCGCCAGCAGCTTGGGGGGCACGCAGTATTTT.

J is TRBJ1-1 and V is TRBV7-2, with D tentatively TRBD1 (5 bases). CDR3 size: 15 residues. V was clipped by 1 base and J by 9 bases, with 18 bases between them. Germline CDR1 reads SGHTA; CDR2 reads FQGNSA. The CDR3 reads CASSLDGGSGLKAFF. CDR3 bases: TGTGCCAGCAGCTTAGACGGGGGGTCAGGGCTTAAAGCTTTCTTT.

In its sample, this clone was seen once. The chain carries TRBV23-1 and TRBJ2-3; D possibly corresponds to TRBD2 (5 bases). TRBV23-1 is noted as an ORF with a role that remains uncertain. V was cut by 1 base and J by 1 base, with 9 bases left in between. This CDR3 region has 15 residues. CDR3 sequence reads: CASSQYSGCTDTQYF. The CDR3 DNA is TGCGCCAGCAGTCAATACAGCGGATGCACAGATACGCAGTATTTT.

The rearrangement links TRBV9 to TRBJ1-6; D is possibly TRBD1 (6 bases). The CDR3 is made up of 15 amino acids. Germline assignment: CDR1 SGDLS and CDR2 YYNGEE. V was pared by 4 bases and J by 7 bases, with 15 bases between. CDR3 nucleotide sequence: TGTGCCAGCAGCCTAACGGGACACCTAAATTCACCCCTCCACTTT. Protein sequence: CASSLTGHLNSPLHF.

V is TRBV6-6 and J is TRBJ1-1; D is perhaps TRBD1 (5 bases). CDR3 length equals 14 residues. Germline CDR1 is MNHNY and CDR2 is SVGAGI (reference sequence). V lost 7 bases to trimming and J lost 0 bases, with 12 bases between them. CDR3 sequence: CASNPGVLNTEAFF. The CDR3 DNA reads as TGTGCCAGCAACCCGGGGGTACTGAACACTGAAGCTTTCTTT.

J is TRBJ1-6 and V is TRBV19; 7 bases fit TRBD1. CDR1 and CDR2 from the germline V gene are LNHDA and SQIVND (reference sequence). J was trimmed by 3 bases and V by 4 bases; bases with no gene match: 6. This CDR3 is built from 16 residues. In nucleotides, the CDR3 is TGTGCCAGTAGTACCTCGACAGGGTACTATAATTCACCCCTCCACTTT. It specifies CASSTSTGYYNSPLHF.